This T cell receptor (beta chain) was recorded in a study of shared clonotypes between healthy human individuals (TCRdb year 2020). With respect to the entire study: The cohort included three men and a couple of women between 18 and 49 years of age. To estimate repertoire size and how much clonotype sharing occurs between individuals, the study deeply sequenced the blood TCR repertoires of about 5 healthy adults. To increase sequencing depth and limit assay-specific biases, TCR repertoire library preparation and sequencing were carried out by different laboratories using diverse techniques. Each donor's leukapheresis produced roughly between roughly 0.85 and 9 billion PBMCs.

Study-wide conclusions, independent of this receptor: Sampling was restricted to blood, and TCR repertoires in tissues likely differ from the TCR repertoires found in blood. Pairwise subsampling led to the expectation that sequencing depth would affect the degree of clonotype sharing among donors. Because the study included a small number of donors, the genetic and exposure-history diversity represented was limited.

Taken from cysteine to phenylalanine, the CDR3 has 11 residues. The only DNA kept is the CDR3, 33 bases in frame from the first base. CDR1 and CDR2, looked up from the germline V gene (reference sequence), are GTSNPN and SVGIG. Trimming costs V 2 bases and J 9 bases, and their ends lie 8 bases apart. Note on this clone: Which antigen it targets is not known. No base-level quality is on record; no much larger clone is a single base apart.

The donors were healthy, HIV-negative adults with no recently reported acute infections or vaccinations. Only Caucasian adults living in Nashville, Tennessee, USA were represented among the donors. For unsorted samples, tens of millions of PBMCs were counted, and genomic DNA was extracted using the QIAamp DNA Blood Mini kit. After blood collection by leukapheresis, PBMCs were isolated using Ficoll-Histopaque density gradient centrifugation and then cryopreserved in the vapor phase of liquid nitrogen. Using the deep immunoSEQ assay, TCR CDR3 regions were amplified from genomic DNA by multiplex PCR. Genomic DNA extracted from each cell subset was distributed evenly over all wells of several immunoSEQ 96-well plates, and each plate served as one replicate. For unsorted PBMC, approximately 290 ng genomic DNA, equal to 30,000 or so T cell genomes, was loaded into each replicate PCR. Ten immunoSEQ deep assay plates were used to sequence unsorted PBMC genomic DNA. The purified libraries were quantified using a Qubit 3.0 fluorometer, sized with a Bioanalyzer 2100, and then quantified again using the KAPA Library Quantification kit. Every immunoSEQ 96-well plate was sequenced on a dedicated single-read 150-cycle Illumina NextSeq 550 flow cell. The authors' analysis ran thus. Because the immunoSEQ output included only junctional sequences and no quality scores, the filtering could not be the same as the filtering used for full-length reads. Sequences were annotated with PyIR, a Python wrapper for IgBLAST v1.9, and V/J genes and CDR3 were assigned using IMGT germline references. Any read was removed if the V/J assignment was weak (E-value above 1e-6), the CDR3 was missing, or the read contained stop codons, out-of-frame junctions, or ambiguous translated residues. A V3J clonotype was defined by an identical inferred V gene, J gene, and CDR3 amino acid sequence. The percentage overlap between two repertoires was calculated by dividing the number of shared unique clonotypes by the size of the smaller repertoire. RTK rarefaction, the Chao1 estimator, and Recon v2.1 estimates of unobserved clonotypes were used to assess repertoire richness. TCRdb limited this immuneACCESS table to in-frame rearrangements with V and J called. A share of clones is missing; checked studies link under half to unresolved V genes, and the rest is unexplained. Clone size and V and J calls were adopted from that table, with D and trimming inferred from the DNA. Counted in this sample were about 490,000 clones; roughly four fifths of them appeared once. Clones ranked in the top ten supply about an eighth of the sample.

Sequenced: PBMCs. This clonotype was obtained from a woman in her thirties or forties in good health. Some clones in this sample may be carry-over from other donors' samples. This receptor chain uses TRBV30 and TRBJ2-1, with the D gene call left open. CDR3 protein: CAWSSGSEQFF. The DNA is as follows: TGTGCCTGGAGTAGTGGGTCTGAGCAGTTCTTC.